This TCR beta chain was identified during a study of blood T cell repertoires in COVID-19 (dated by TCRdb to 2020 to 2022). As for the study more broadly: Collaborator samples came from the United States, Italy and Spain and covered acute and convalescent phases of COVID-19. Samples were obtained from the ongoing ImmuneRACE study (first 160 participants) and from 1,000 to 1,500 subjects provided by 6 global collaborators. A de-identified subject ID, COVID-19 status, age in years and sex were almost always included in the sample metadata. Where available, HLA class I and class II types were obtained from metadata supplied by the sample provider rather than from assay-based typing. The repertoires were released in a freely available public database meant as a resource for research on the immune response to SARS-CoV-2. The material from the prospective study consisted of cDNA or gDNA derived from T cells, B-cell-depleted T cells, or PBMCs. Deeply sampled blood TCRbeta repertoires from subjects exposed to, actively infected with, or recovered from COVID-19 were included in the dataset. Study-wide conclusions, independent of this receptor: How much clinical and demographic metadata was included differed by source and by participant, and the metadata was provided uncurated.

The collaborating institutions used their own protocols to collect whole blood in K2EDTA tubes. Collaborator samples were shipped for TCRbeta analysis as frozen whole blood, isolated PBMCs, or DNA extracted from either sample type. In this sample, this clone turned up once. Its target antigen remains unknown. Base quality data are lacking; no much larger clone is found one base away. Trimming at the junction amounts to 5 bases on V and 2 bases on J, and the germline ends lie 5 bases apart. Sequences SGHAT (CDR1) and FQNNGV (CDR2) are obtained from the germline V gene. CDR3 length: 12 amino acids, cysteine to phenylalanine. The retained sequence is limited to the CDR3, 36 bases, with the frame set at the first base. TCRbeta CDR3 regions were amplified from genomic DNA by means of the immunoSEQ Assay, a bias-controlled multiplex PCR. On the authors' methods: The number of nucleated cells in each sample was estimated by amplification of reference gene primers within the assay. Sequence reads were collapsed and filtered to measure the absolute abundance of every unique TCRbeta CDR3 rearrangement. For each sample, productive Simpson clonality was calculated by taking the square root of Simpson's diversity index across productive rearrangements. The immuneACCESS repertoire file appears here via TCRdb, limited to in-frame rearrangements. These files lack a portion of the clones; in checked studies, under half of the deficit traces to unresolved V genes, and the cause of the others is not known. V, J and clone size are taken as reported in that table, and D and trimming were inferred from the DNA itself. A total of fewer than 250,000 clones appear in this sample, about 80% of them only once. About 6.3% of the sample lies in the top ten.

Sequenced: peripheral blood. Here the chain combines TRBV11-2 and TRBJ2-3, with no D gene named confidently. The clonotype comes from a man aged 60 to 75 with acute or convalescent COVID-19. The CDR3 sequence is CASSRYTDTQYF. The DNA sequence is as follows: TGTGCCAGCAGCCGCTACACAGATACGCAGTATTTT.